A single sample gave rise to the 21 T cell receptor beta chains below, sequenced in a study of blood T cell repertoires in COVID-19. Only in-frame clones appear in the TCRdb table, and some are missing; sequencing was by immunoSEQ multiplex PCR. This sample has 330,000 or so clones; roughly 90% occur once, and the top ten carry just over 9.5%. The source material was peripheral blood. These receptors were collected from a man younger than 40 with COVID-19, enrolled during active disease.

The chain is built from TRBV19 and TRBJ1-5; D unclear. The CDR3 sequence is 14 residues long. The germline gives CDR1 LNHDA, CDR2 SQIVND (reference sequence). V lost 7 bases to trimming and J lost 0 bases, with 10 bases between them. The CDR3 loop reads CASIGRPSNQPQHF. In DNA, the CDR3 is TGTGCCAGTATCGGCAGGCCTAGCAATCAGCCCCAGCATTTT.

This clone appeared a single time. CDR3 protein: CASSYGLAGEQYF. In DNA form, the CDR3 reads TGTGCCAGCAGCTATGGACTAGCGGGGGAGCAGTACTTC. This chain uses TRBV6-2 or TRBV6-3 with TRBJ2-7; 12 bases line up with TRBD2. The ends lost 6 bases at V and 7 bases at J; junction bases unmatched: 4. Germline V CDR1 and CDR2: MNHEY, SVGEGT. The CDR3 has 13 amino acids.

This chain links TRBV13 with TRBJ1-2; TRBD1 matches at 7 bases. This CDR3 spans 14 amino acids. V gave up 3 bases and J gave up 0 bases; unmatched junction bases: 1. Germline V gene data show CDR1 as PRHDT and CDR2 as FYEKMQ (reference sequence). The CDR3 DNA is TGTGCCAGCAGCTTGGGACAGCCTAACTATGGCTACACCTTC. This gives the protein CASSLGQPNYGYTF. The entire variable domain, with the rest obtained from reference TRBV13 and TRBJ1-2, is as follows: AAGVIQSPRHLIKEKRETATLKCYPIPRHDTVYWYQQGPGQDPQFLISFYEKMQSDKGSIPDRFSAQQFSDYHSELNMSSLELGDSALYFCASSLGQPNYGYTFGSGTRLTVV.

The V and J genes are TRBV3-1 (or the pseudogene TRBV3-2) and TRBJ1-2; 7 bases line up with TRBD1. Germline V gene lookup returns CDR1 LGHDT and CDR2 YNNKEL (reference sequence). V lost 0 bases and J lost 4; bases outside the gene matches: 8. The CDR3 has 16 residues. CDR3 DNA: TGTGCCAGCAGCCAAGATCTTGCCAGGGGGGCCTATGGCTACACCTTC. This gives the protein CASSQDLARGAYGYTF.

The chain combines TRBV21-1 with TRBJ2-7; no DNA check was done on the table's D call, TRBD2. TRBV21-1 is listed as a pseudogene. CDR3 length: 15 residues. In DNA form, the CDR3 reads TGTGCCAGCAGCAAAGACGGGGATGTTTCCTACGAGCAGTACTTC. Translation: CASSKDGDVSYEQYF.

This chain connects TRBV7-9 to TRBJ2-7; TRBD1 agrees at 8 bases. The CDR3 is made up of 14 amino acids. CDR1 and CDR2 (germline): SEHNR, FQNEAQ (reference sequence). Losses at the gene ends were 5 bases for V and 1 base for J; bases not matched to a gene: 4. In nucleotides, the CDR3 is TGTGCCAGCAGCCCCACAGGGGGTTCCTACGAGCAGTACTTC. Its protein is CASSPTGGSYEQYF.

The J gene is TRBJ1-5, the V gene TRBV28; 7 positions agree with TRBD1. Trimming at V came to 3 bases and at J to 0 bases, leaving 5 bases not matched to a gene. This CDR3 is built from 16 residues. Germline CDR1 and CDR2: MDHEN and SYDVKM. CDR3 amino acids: CASSFGQGVSNQPQHF. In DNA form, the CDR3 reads TGTGCCAGCAGTTTTGGGCAGGGGGTTAGCAATCAGCCCCAGCATTTT.

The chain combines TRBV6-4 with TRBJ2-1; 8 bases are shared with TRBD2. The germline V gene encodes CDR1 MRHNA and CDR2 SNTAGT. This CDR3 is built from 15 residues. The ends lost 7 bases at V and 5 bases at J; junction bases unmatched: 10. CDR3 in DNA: TGTGCCAGCACCCAGACTAGCGAAACACACAATGAGCAGTTCTTC. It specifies CASTQTSETHNEQFF.

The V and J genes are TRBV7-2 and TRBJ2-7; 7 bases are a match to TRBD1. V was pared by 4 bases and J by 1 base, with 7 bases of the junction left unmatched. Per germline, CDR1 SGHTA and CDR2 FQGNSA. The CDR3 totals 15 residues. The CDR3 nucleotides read TGTGCCAGCAGCTCCCACGACAGGGCGTCCTACGAGCAGTACTTC. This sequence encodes CASSSHDRASYEQYF.

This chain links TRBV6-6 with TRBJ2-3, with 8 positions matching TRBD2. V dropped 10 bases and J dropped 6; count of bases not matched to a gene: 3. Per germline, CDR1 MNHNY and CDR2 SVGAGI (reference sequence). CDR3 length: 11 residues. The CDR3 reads CATLAADTQYF. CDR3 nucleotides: TGTGCCACACTAGCGGCTGATACGCAGTATTTT.

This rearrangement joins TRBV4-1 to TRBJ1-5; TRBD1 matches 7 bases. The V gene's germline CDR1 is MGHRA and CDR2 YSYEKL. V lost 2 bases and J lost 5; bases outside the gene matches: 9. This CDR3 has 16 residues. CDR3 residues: CASSQQGGFWDQPQHF. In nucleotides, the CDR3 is TGCGCCAGCAGCCAACAGGGGGGATTTTGGGATCAGCCCCAGCATTTT.

The CDR3: CAWSGGPGYTF. CDR3 coding DNA: TGTGCCTGGAGTGGGGGGCCTGGCTACACCTTC. This rearrangement joins TRBV30 to TRBJ1-2, with a possible D match to TRBD1 (6 bases). Trimming stripped 1 base from V and 7 bases from J, with 7 bases between. Per the germline V gene, CDR1 is GTSNPN and CDR2 is SVGIG (reference sequence). CDR3 length: 11 amino acids.

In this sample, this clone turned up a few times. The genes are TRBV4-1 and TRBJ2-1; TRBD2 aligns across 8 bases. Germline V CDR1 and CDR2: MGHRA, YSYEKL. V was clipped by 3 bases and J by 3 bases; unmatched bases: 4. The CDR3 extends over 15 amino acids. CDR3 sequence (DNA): TGCGCCAGCAGCCACCAGCGGGAGATCTACAATGAGCAGTTCTTC. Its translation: CASSHQREIYNEQFF.

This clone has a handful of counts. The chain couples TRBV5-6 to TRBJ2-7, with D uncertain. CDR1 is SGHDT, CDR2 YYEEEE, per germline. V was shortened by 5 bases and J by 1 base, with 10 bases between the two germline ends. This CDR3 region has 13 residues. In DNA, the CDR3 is TGTGCCAGCAGTCCTCCTATATCCTACGAGCAGTACTTC. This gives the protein CASSPPISYEQYF.

CDR3 sequence: CATELPRRTTGNTIYF. CDR3 nucleotide sequence: TGTGCCACCGAACTCCCAAGGAGAACGACCGGAAACACCATATATTTT. The rearrangement uses TRBV28 and TRBJ1-3, with D uncertain. The CDR3 is 16 amino acids. Germline CDR1 reads MDHEN; CDR2 reads SYDVKM. V was pared by 10 bases and J by 4 bases, with 23 bases between. The full variable domain, completed using reference TRBV28 and TRBJ1-3, is DVKVTQSSRYLVKRTGEKVFLECVQDMDHENMFWYRQDPGLGLRLIYFSYDVKMKEKGDIPEGYSVSREKKERFSLILESASTNQTSMYLCATELPRRTTGNTIYFGEGSWLTVV.

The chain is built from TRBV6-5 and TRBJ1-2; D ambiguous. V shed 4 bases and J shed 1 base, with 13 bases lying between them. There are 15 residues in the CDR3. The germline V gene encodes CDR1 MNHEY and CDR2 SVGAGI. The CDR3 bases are TGTGCCAGCAGTTCTGACACGTCGCTTAACTATGGCTACACCTTC. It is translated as CASSSDTSLNYGYTF.

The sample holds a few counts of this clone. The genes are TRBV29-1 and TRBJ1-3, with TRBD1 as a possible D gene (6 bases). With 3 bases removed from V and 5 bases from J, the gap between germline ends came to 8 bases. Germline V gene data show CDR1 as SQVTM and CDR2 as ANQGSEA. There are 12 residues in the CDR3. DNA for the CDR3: TGCAGCGTTGATACAGGGAGAAACACCATATATTTT. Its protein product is CSVDTGRNTIYF.

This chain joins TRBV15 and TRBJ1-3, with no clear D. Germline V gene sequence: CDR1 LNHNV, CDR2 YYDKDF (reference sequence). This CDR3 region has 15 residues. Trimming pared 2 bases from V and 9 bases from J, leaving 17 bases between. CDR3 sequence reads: CATSRTPGRGATIYF. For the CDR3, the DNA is TGTGCCACCAGCAGAACGCCCGGTCGTGGTGCCACCATATATTTT.

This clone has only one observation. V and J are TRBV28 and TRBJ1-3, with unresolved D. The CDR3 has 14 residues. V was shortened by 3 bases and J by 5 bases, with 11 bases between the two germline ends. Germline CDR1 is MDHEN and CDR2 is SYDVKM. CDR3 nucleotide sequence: TGTGCCAGCAGTTTGGGCGGGAGGCGAAACACCATATATTTT. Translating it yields CASSLGGRRNTIYF.

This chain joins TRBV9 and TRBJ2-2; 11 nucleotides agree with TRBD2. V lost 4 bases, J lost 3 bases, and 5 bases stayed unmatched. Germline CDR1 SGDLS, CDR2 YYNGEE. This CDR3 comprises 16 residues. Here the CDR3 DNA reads TGTGCCAGCAGCAGACGGACTAGCGGGTACACCGGGGAGCTGTTTTTT. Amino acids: CASSRRTSGYTGELFF.

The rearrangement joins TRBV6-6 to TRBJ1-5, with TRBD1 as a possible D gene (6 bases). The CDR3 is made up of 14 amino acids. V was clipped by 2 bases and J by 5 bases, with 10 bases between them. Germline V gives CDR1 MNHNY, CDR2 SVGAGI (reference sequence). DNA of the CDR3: TGTGCCAGCAGTTACGTACAGGGCGATCAGCCCCAGCATTTT. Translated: CASSYVQGDQPQHF.